Shown below are 9 T cell receptor beta chains from a single sample sequenced in a study of identical twins (dated by TCRdb to 2016 to 2018). Library preparation employed 5' RACE. Data came from an Illumina HiSeq 2000. TCRdb reprocessing: public reads trimmed at Q25 with fastp, clones called with MiXCR, in-frame beta chains kept. Under each unique CDR3 protein, matching rows form one entry showing the most common genes and DNA. The sample contains 120,000 to 150,000 distinct CDR3 sequences, around 3.5% of them found a single time. The top ten constitute around 8.1% of the sample. The specimen was memory T cells sorted from blood. The sample's cell subset or site, from its label and the paper: CD45RO+ enriched T cells. The source of these receptors is a man in his late teens or twenties in good health.

This clonotype has ten or more counts. The V and J genes are TRBV7-8 and TRBJ2-7, with D possibly being TRBD1 (6 bases). Trimming pared 8 bases from V and 2 bases from J, leaving 13 bases between. CDR3 size: 13 residues. Germline loops: CDR1 SGHVS, CDR2 FQNEAQ. Here the CDR3 DNA reads TGTGCCAGCGGGGGCAGGGCCCCCTACGAGCAGTACTTC. It specifies CASGGRAPYEQYF.

This clonotype appeared many times. The chain is built from TRBV29-1 and TRBJ1-2, with D maybe TRBD1 (5 bases). Trimming removed 4 bases at V and 0 bases at J, with 12 bases between. Germline V CDR1 and CDR2: SQVTM, ANQGSEA. This CDR3 spans 14 amino acids. CDR3 loop: CSVGLGDSNYGYTF. DNA of the CDR3: TGCAGCGTTGGATTGGGGGACTCTAACTATGGCTACACCTTC.

This clonotype was seen repeatedly, ten times or more. The gene calls are TRBV5-1 and TRBJ2-2; D uncertain. Trimming stripped 3 bases from V and 1 base from J, with 10 bases between. Germline CDR1 SGHRS, CDR2 YFSETQ. The CDR3 has 15 residues. CDR3 sequence reads: CASSSSTGNTGELFF. CDR3 DNA: TGCGCCAGCAGCTCATCGACTGGGAACACCGGGGAGCTGTTTTTT.

This clonotype was detected ten times or more. This rearrangement joins TRBV11-3 to TRBJ1-1; a possible D gene is TRBD1 (5 bases). Germline V gene sequence: CDR1 SGHNT, CDR2 YENEEA. Trimming took 1 base from V and 4 from J, leaving 13 bases between them. The length of the CDR3 is 15 residues. The CDR3 spells CASSLAAGTGTEAFF. Here the CDR3 DNA reads TGTGCCAGCAGCTTAGCTGCGGGGACGGGCACTGAAGCTTTCTTT.

This clonotype was counted many times. J is TRBJ1-1 and V is TRBV27; tentative D call: TRBD1 (6 bases). The germline gives CDR1 MNHEY, CDR2 SMNVEV (reference sequence). Between the trimmed V and J ends, which lost 2 bases and 1 base, there was a span of 20 bases. The length of the CDR3 is 18 residues. Written as DNA, the CDR3 is TGTGCCAGCAGTTTAGTTGCTGCGGGGGGCGCGGGGAACACTGAAGCTTTCTTT. This gives the protein CASSLVAAGGAGNTEAFF.

The chain combines TRBV18 with TRBJ2-1, with 8 bases lining up with TRBD1. The CDR3 consists of 15 residues. The ends lost 4 bases at V and 3 bases at J; junction bases unmatched: 5. Germline V CDR1 and CDR2: KGHSH, LQKENI. The CDR3 is CASSRRQGNYNEQFF. The CDR3 bases are TGTGCCAGCTCACGTCGACAGGGGAACTACAATGAGCAGTTCTTC.

This clonotype was found many times. The J gene is TRBJ1-6, the V gene TRBV12-3 or TRBV12-4; weak D call: TRBD1 (5 bases). The CDR3 is 14 residues long. V was pared by 5 bases and J by 6 bases, with 11 bases between. The DNA for the CDR3 is TGTGCCAGCAGTCCGAGGGGAGGTAATTCACCCCTCCACTTT. Its protein is CASSPRGGNSPLHF.

This clonotype was detected many times. The J gene is TRBJ1-1, the V gene TRBV7-2, with D uncertain. The CDR3 consists of 14 residues. V gave up 6 bases and J gave up 3 bases, with 14 bases separating them. In germline, CDR1 is SGHTA, CDR2 FQGNSA. This chain's CDR3 is CASSPGPVDTEAFF. The CDR3 DNA follows: TGTGCCAGCAGTCCTGGTCCAGTGGACACTGAAGCTTTCTTT.

This clonotype was recorded at least ten times. The rearrangement uses TRBV20-1 and TRBJ2-5; D not certain. CDR1 and CDR2 from the germline V gene are DFQATT and SNEGSKA (reference sequence). CDR3 length: 12 amino acids. V was pared by 1 base and J by 5 bases, with 8 bases between. In DNA form, the CDR3 reads TGCAGTGCTAGAGCTCTAGGGGAGACCCAGTACTTC. The encoded protein is CSARALGETQYF.